What follows are 8 T cell receptor beta chains derived from one specimen sequenced in a study of CD8 T cells in Susac syndrome. RNA was extracted with the RNeasy kit, and a quantity of about 0.45 to 1 ug was reverse transcribed using random hexamers. TCRdb redid the calling of the immunoSEQ multiplex PCR reads with MiXCR, one entry per CDR3 protein. The table lists 120,000 to 150,000 distinct CDR3 sequences, roughly 95% of them singletons. Sample: CD4+ T cells from PBMCs. These receptors all stem from a human donor in good health.

CDR3 nucleotide sequence: TGTGCCAGCAGTTACTCGAGAGTTTACAATGAGCAGTTCTTC. This gives the protein CASSYSRVYNEQFF. This sequence joins TRBV6-2 or TRBV6-3 and TRBJ2-1; D call uncertain. V was pared by 0 bases and J by 4 bases, with 7 bases between. The CDR3 totals 14 residues. Per the germline V gene, CDR1 is MNHEY and CDR2 is SVGEGT.

This chain links TRBV19 with TRBJ1-1; no clear D gene. V gave up 0 bases and J gave up 5 bases, with 7 bases separating them. Germline assignment: CDR1 LNHDA and CDR2 SQIVND (reference sequence). The CDR3 runs to 13 residues. CDR3 nucleotides: TGTGCCAGTAGTATAGATTTTTGGACTGAAGCTTTCTTT. This translates into CASSIDFWTEAFF.

V is TRBV12-3 or TRBV12-4 and J is TRBJ2-7, with a tentative D call TRBD2 (7 bases). CDR3 length equals 14 residues. V lost 6 bases to trimming and J lost 6 bases, with 18 bases between them. The CDR3 loop reads CASSTRGAGGEQYF. In DNA form, the CDR3 reads TGTGCCAGCAGCACCCGGGGGGCTGGCGGCGAGCAGTACTTC.

The sample holds one count of this clonotype. This chain joins TRBV27 and TRBJ2-3, with D maybe TRBD2 (10 bases). CDR3 length: 18 residues. V shed 5 bases and J shed 7 bases, with 28 bases lying between them. The germline gives CDR1 MNHEY, CDR2 SMNVEV (reference sequence). The CDR3 nucleotides are TGTGCCAGCAGTAGACTTCGGGACAGGGCTAGCGGGGGAAATACGCAGTATTTT. It specifies CASSRLRDRASGGNTQYF.

The chain joins TRBV3-1 to TRBJ2-5; D is perhaps TRBD2 (6 bases). Trimming took 3 bases from V and 5 from J, leaving 10 bases between them. CDR3 length equals 13 residues. Looked up from germline, CDR1 is LGHDT and CDR2 is YNNKEL (reference sequence). CDR3 residues: CASSQLASETQYF. For the CDR3, the DNA is TGTGCCAGCAGCCAGCTAGCGAGCGAGACCCAGTACTTC.

The V gene is TRBV5-1, the J gene TRBJ1-5; tentatively, D is TRBD1 (6 bases). There are 15 residues in the CDR3. Germline assignment: CDR1 SGHRS and CDR2 YFSETQ. Between the trimmed V and J ends, which lost 1 base and 6 bases, there was a span of 14 bases. The CDR3 sequence: CASSLRPGASQPQHF. The CDR3 DNA sequence: TGCGCCAGCAGCTTGCGCCCGGGGGCGAGTCAGCCCCAGCATTTT.

The rearrangement links TRBV29-1 to TRBJ2-1; D gene ambiguous. CDR1 is SQVTM and CDR2 is ANQGSEA in the germline V gene. Between the trimmed V and J ends, which lost 3 bases and 0 bases, there was a span of 15 bases. This CDR3 has 16 amino acids. The CDR3, as DNA: TGCAGCGTTGATATATCTCAGTACCCCTCCTACAATGAGCAGTTCTTC. This encodes CSVDISQYPSYNEQFF.

Regarding this clonotype: One end of the junction varies from germline; a read error may be responsible. The V and J genes are TRBV19 and TRBJ1-2, with 9 nucleotides matching TRBD1. This CDR3 has 14 amino acids. Germline-derived CDR1 and CDR2 are LNHDA and SQIVND (reference sequence). The DNA of the CDR3 is TGTGCCAGTAGAATAGGGGACAGGGACTATGGCTACACCTTC. This encodes CASRIGDRDYGYTF. The full variable domain, rest sourced from reference TRBV19 and TRBJ1-2, is DGGITQSPKYLFRKEGQNVTLSCEQNLNHDAMYWYRQDPGQGLRLIYYSQIVNDFQKGDIAEGYSVSREKKESFPLTVTSAQKNPTAFYLCASRIGDRDYGYTFGSGTRLTVV.